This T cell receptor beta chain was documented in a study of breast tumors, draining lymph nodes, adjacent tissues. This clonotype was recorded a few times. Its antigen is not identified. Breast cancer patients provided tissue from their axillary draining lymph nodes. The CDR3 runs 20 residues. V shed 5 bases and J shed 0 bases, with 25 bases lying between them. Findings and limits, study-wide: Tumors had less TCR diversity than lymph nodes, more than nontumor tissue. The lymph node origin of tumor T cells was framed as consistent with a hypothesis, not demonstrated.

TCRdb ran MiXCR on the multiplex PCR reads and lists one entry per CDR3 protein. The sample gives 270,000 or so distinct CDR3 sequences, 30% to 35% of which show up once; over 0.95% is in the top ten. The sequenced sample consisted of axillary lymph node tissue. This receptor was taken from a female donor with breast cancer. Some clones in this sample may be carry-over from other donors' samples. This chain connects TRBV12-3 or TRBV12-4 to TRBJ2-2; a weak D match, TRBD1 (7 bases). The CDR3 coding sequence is TGTGCCAGCAGTCCTCAGGGGGGAGAATTATCCCCCGCGAACACCGGGGAGCTGTTTTTT. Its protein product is CASSPQGGELSPANTGELFF.